This record looks at one T cell receptor (beta chain) sequence and its context. Its antigen is unknown. This sample's treatment: oral pan-JAK inhibitor, 5-10 mg twice daily. It was from alopecia areata patients that lesional scalp punch biopsies and peripheral blood were collected. This sample is drawn from a study of CD8+ T cells in alopecia areata. Study-level information: The drug, oral tofacitinib, was given to treated patients at 5 to 10 mg twice daily. Study-level points and caveats: Normal scalp showed lower clonality than lesional scalp, especially alopecia totalis/universalis. A large proportion of expanded lesional clones were detected persisting in scalp and blood during tofacitinib.

Extraction of RNA preceded its reverse transcription into cDNA, which served as the sequencing template. Data came from immunoSEQ multiplex PCR; TCRdb stores just in-frame clones and leaves some out. The data show more than 150,000 clones, around 51% seen once. Germline CDR1 MNHNY, CDR2 SVGAGI (reference sequence). Trimming pared 7 bases from V and 12 bases from J, leaving 19 bases between. This CDR3 spans 13 amino acids. The V and J genes are TRBV6-6 and TRBJ2-1; tentatively, D is TRBD2 (7 bases). This specimen consisted of CD8+ T cells sorted from blood, obtained at week 52, from a patient treated with tofacitinib. The sequence was obtained from a human donor with alopecia areata. CDR3 nucleotides: TGTGCCAGCACCGGGGGGCCCCTTTTAGGGCAGTTCTTC. Translation: CASTGGPLLGQFF.